A selection of T cell receptor beta chains follows, all from one sample in a study of shared clonotypes between healthy human individuals. Profiling relied on immunoSEQ multiplex PCR, and the TCRdb table lists in-frame clones only, not all of them. Here the sample spans around 2.1 million clones, 95% being singletons. Sequencing was carried out using naive CD4+ T cells sorted from blood. These receptor sequences come from a man between 18 and 29 years old in good health. Both conserved end residues are part of each CDR3.

v_call cdr3_aa
TRBV28 CASSLDKTYEQYF
TRBV27 CATSSTSTDTQYF
TRBV19 CASSMDGIYNSPLHF
TRBV28 CASKWTGGFLNTEAFF
TRBV7-2 CASSSLLAGHNEQFF
TRBV4-3 CASALGGRSTDTQYF
TRBV6-5 CASRSSGGVSNEQFF
TRBV4-1 CASSRDSTSYEQYF
TRBV6-1 CASRRDPSSYEQYF
TRBV4-1 CASSLSGYTEAFF
TRBV7-2 CASSLGGTGGNQPQHF
TRBV30 CAWSVPGNQPQHF
TRBV9 CASSVGPPEMHGDGYTF
TRBV14 CASSSSIGRTEAFF
TRBV6-1 CASSRSEGYEQYF
TRBV28 CASSLSGARGYGYTF
TRBV7-2 CASSLGPSYEQYF
TRBV2 CASSELVTVNTEAFF
TRBV5-1 CASSLARDSTDTQYF
TRBV7-2 CASSLAYPGWNYGYTF
TRBV12-5 CASGLDSSSPNAQFF
TRBV30 CAWRARGLQGQSQFF
TRBV9 CASSVTGSGEQYF
TRBV4-2 CASSQPQERSSYNEQFF
TRBV30 CAWGGDGAHQPQHF
TRBV2 CASSGGRPRMNYGYTF
TRBV25-1 CASSEYNSYEQYF
TRBV30 CAWRGVYSTDTQYF
TRBV30 CACRVGPDTRYF
TRBV2 CASSVGTVIYGYTF
TRBV28 CASSLTGDEQYF
TRBV6-1 CASSAQGGFNEQFF
TRBV19 CASSSSQGSYEQYF
TRBV19 CASSSRLAGLGLYEQYF
TRBV28 CASRAQETVNTEAFF
TRBV5-4 CASSLATRAGEKFF
TRBV6-5 CASRRQGAMNEQFF
TRBV27 CASRRGGTFSYEQYF
TRBV6-1 CASRPASSYEQYF
TRBV7-8 CASSLYTGYEQYF
TRBV11-2 CASSPGTSTNEKLFF
TRBV9 CASSADRGPQETQYF
TRBV10-2 CASSLGGNGNTIYF
TRBV6-5 CASKIAGGPLEQYF
TRBV30 CAWSVRAGSYNEQFF
TRBV6-6 CASSYGAADYGYTF
TRBV4-3 CASSQEQGLNTEAFF
TRBV6-5 CASRPLSGSYNEQFF
TRBV28 CASSLRWGGRGQSQPQHF
TRBV25-1 CASRETGAGNTIYF
TRBV7-8 CASSLFDRSGELFF
TRBV4-1 CASSRLLAAQPTDTQYF
TRBV30 CAWNEEGYTEAFF
TRBV7-9 CASSLEEDF
TRBV5-6 CASSLAQGAEAFF